This T cell receptor (beta chain) is from a study of T-cell reconstitution after alpha-beta-depleted transplantation in children (dated by TCRdb to the mid-2010s). General notes on the study: Using TCR repertoire profiling, the study quantitatively followed how T-cell immune reconstitution unfolded in children after TCRalphabeta/CD19-depleted allogeneic hematopoietic cell transplantation.

This clonotype was seen a handful of times. No cognate antigen has been identified for it. Base-call qualities are not available, and no considerably larger clone is one nucleotide away. Library generation was performed with PCR. The sample was run on an Illumina HiSeq 2500. TCR library preparation used molecular barcoding, with unique molecular identifiers applied to normalize quantification of the TCRbeta repertoire. TCRdb trimmed public reads at Q25 via fastp, called clones via MiXCR and kept in-frame beta chains. Rows with a matching CDR3 protein are joined into one entry that keeps the most common DNA and genes. The sample table contains roughly 400,000 distinct CDR3 sequences; only one count was recorded for approximately 20% of them. The ten top clones hold 3% to 4% of the sample. Reading from cysteine to phenylalanine, the CDR3 counts 13 amino acids. Only CDR3 DNA remains: 39 bases, in frame from the first base. According to the germline V gene, CDR1 reads MDHEN and CDR2 reads SYDVKM. Deletion took 6 bases off V and 5 bases off J, with a span of 11 bases between the germline ends.

This sequence originates from a human donor who donated a stem cell graft to a child with acute myeloid leukemia. Sequenced here: PBMCs from the stem cell graft donor, sampled from the stem cell graft. Recombination linked TRBV28 to TRBJ2-1; a weak D assignment points to TRBD1 (6 bases agree). For the CDR3, the sequence is CASSEGGNNEQFF. The sequenced DNA is TGTGCCAGCAGCGAAGGGGGAAACAATGAGCAGTTCTTC. The reference TRBV28 and TRBJ2-1 proteins fill in what lies around the CDR3, so the full variable domain reads DVKVTQSSRYLVKRTGEKVFLECVQDMDHENMFWYRQDPGLGLRLIYFSYDVKMKEKGDIPEGYSVSREKKERFSLILESASTNQTSMYLCASSEGGNNEQFFGPGTRLTVL.